Each of the 21 T cell receptor beta chains below was sequenced from the same sample in a study of OX40 agonist ivuxolimab in advanced cancers. Assay used: immunoSEQ multiplex PCR; TCRdb lists only in-frame clones, some missing. The repertoire holds some 80,000 clones, with around 85% as singletons. The specimen was CD4+ or CD8+ T cells sorted from blood, collected in a trial of the OX40 agonist ivuxolimab. The receptors originated from an adult with an advanced solid tumor such as melanoma, head and neck, liver or kidney cancer.

The chain employs TRBV9 and TRBJ2-2, with 8 bases lining up with TRBD1. With V trimmed by 0 bases and J by 7 bases, 8 bases remained unmatched. Germline V lookup: CDR1 SGDLS, CDR2 YYNGEE. The CDR3 totals 16 residues. DNA of the CDR3: TGTGCCAGCAGCGTAGAGGCAGGGGGCTTGTTCGGGGAGCTGTTTTTT. This encodes CASSVEAGGLFGELFF.

The chain joins TRBV7-6 to TRBJ2-1, with D tentatively TRBD1 (5 bases). CDR3 length: 15 residues. Germline V lookup: CDR1 SGHVS, CDR2 FNYEAQ. Trimming shortened V by 2 bases and J by 5 bases, and 13 bases separated the two germline ends. CDR3 in DNA: TGTGCCAGCAGCTTAAGGGCACAGGTCGACAATGAGCAGTTCTTC. Protein: CASSLRAQVDNEQFF.

CDR3 loop: CASSPRVRDSTHYGYTF. DNA of the CDR3: TGTGCCAGCAGCCCTCGGGTAAGGGACAGTACCCACTATGGCTACACCTTC. The rearrangement links TRBV2 to TRBJ1-2; 7 bases align to TRBD1. Germline values: CDR1 SNHLY, CDR2 FYNNEI. Unmatched junction bases numbered 16, after V lost 6 bases and J lost 3 bases. CDR3 length equals 17 residues.

The rearrangement links TRBV10-3 to TRBJ2-2; D call uncertain. Trimming removed 0 bases at V and 2 bases at J, with 7 bases between. The CDR3 loop spans 15 amino acids. Looked up from germline, CDR1 is ENHRY and CDR2 is SYGVKD. This CDR3 is CAISESVSNTGELFF. CDR3 coding DNA: TGTGCCATCAGTGAGTCGGTTAGTAACACCGGGGAGCTGTTTTTT.

This rearrangement joins TRBV5-6 to TRBJ1-6; D remains ambiguous. Trimming cost V 0 bases and J 10 bases, with 11 bases left between them. CDR3 length equals 14 residues. Germline V gene data show CDR1 as SGHDT and CDR2 as YYEEEE. The CDR3 DNA follows: TGTGCCAGCAGCTTGGGCAGGTCTAGGTCACCCCTCCACTTT. Translating it yields CASSLGRSRSPLHF.

The J gene is TRBJ2-3, the V gene TRBV25-1; perhaps TRBD2 as D (6 bases). Trimming stripped 7 bases from V and 3 bases from J, with 14 bases between. Germline V CDR1 and CDR2: MGHDK, SYGVNS. The CDR3 runs 14 residues. CDR3 in amino acids: CASTEGMGTDTQYF. DNA for the CDR3: TGTGCCAGCACGGAGGGGATGGGGACAGATACGCAGTATTTT.

The gene calls are TRBV28 and TRBJ1-2; TRBD1 aligns across 8 bases. J gave up 8 bases and V 0 bases, and 14 bases lay outside the gene matches. Per the germline V gene, CDR1 is MDHEN and CDR2 is SYDVKM. The CDR3 is made up of 17 amino acids. CDR3 sequence reads: CASSLWDIGQGSGGYTF. The CDR3 DNA follows: TGTGCCAGCAGTTTATGGGATATCGGACAGGGATCGGGGGGCTACACCTTC.

The chain carries TRBV7-9 and TRBJ1-1; maybe TRBD1 (5 bases). Trimming removed 2 bases at V and 1 base at J, with 8 bases between. Germline CDR1 is SEHNR and CDR2 is FQNEAQ (reference sequence). The CDR3 spans 14 residues. In DNA, the CDR3 is TGTGCCAGCAGCTTACATGGGGCGAACACTGAAGCTTTCTTT. Protein: CASSLHGANTEAFF.

The chain combines TRBV6-5 with TRBJ1-3; the match to TRBD1 covers 7 bases. The CDR3 runs to 15 residues. The V and J ends lost 6 bases and 2 bases, in that order; junction bases with no gene match: 7. Germline CDR1 is MNHEY and CDR2 is SVGAGI. The CDR3 DNA is TGTGCCAGCAGAGCGACAGGGCCCCCTGGAAACACCATATATTTT. It translates to CASRATGPPGNTIYF.

J is TRBJ2-2 and V is TRBV15, with D possibly being TRBD2 (5 bases). The germline CDR1 and CDR2 sequences are LNHNV and YYDKDF (reference sequence). The CDR3 extends over 16 amino acids. Trimming pared 0 bases from V and 5 bases from J, leaving 13 bases between. The DNA for the CDR3 is TGTGCCACCAGCAGAGATGCCGTGCGGGTGACCGGGGAGCTGTTTTTT. As protein: CATSRDAVRVTGELFF.

The chain uses TRBV6-1 and TRBJ2-1, with 11 positions matching TRBD1. The germline V gene encodes CDR1 MNHNS and CDR2 SASEGT. The V segment lost 1 base and the J segment 8 bases; nucleotides outside the gene matches: 4. This CDR3 comprises 15 residues. CDR3: CASSEGTGGIYEQFF. In DNA form, the CDR3 reads TGTGCCAGCAGTGAAGGGACAGGGGGCATCTATGAGCAGTTCTTC.

The CDR3 here is CASSGAGALRETQYF. The CDR3, as DNA: TGTGCCAGTAGTGGGGCGGGGGCCCTCAGGGAGACCCAGTACTTC. The V call is TRBV19, the J call TRBJ2-5, with D perhaps TRBD2 (7 bases). V was clipped by 5 bases and J by 5 bases, with 18 bases between them. There are 15 residues in the CDR3. Germline CDR1 is LNHDA and CDR2 is SQIVND (reference sequence).

The chain is built from TRBV7-2 and TRBJ2-7, with D possibly matching TRBD2 (7 bases). V gave up 3 bases and J gave up 6 bases, with 15 bases separating them. CDR3 length: 14 residues. Looked up from germline, CDR1 is SGHTA and CDR2 is FQGNSA. The CDR3 loop is CASSLEGGGIEQYF. CDR3 DNA: TGTGCCAGCAGCTTGGAGGGGGGGGGAATCGAGCAGTACTTC.

The chain joins TRBV5-5 to TRBJ2-7; D is perhaps TRBD1 (5 bases). The germline V and J ends were trimmed by 3 bases and 5 bases, with 9 bases remaining between them. Germline lookup yields CDR1 SGHKS and CDR2 YYEKEE (reference sequence). This CDR3 is built from 12 residues. The CDR3, as DNA: TGTGCCAGCAGCTCAAGGGGTAACGAGCAGTACTTC. This encodes CASSSRGNEQYF.

The rearrangement links TRBV20-1 to TRBJ2-4; TRBD2 might be the D (6 bases). V was cut by 4 bases and J by 9 bases, with 10 bases left in between. Germline V gene data show CDR1 as DFQATT and CDR2 as SNEGSKA (reference sequence). The CDR3 contains 11 residues. CDR3 region: CSATPEGIQYF. CDR3 DNA sequence: TGCAGTGCTACGCCGGAGGGCATTCAGTACTTC.

The chain has TRBV4-3 and TRBJ1-1, with D perhaps matching TRBD1 (6 bases). This CDR3 is built from 15 residues. Trimming took 0 bases from V and 1 from J, leaving 9 bases between them. Per the germline V gene, CDR1 is LGHNA and CDR2 is YSLEER. The CDR3 DNA is TGCGCCAGCAGCCAAGACCCGGGGGCGAACACTGAAGCTTTCTTT. Translated, it gives CASSQDPGANTEAFF.

The chain has TRBV28 and TRBJ2-1, with TRBD2 matching over 7 bases. The germline V gene encodes CDR1 MDHEN and CDR2 SYDVKM. The CDR3 contains 15 residues. The junction had 10 bases not matched to a gene; V was cut back by 2 bases and J by 9 bases. DNA for the CDR3: TGTGCCAGCAGTTTAGGGGACTACTCTCACGGTGAGCAGTTCTTC. Protein: CASSLGDYSHGEQFF.

This clone appeared a few times. The V and J genes are TRBV11-2 and TRBJ1-6, with TRBD1 matching 8 bases. The CDR3 extends over 17 amino acids. V shed 5 bases, J shed 9 bases, and the junction held 15 bases outside the gene matches. Germline assignment: CDR1 SGHAT and CDR2 FQNNGV. The CDR3 here is CASSPPLGRDRPSPLHF. The DNA of the CDR3 is TGTGCCAGCAGCCCACCCCTCGGTCGGGACAGGCCTTCACCCCTCCACTTT.

This sequence joins TRBV13 and TRBJ2-2, with 9 nucleotides matching TRBD1. V trimming: 1 base; J trimming: 4 bases; junction bases outside the gene matches: 4. This CDR3 is built from 16 residues. Looked up from germline, CDR1 is PRHDT and CDR2 is FYEKMQ (reference sequence). The DNA of the CDR3 is TGTGCCAGCAGCTTAGTGAGGACAGGGGCCACCGGGGAGCTGTTTTTT. Translating gives CASSLVRTGATGELFF.

The chain has TRBV7-6 and TRBJ2-7; D is perhaps TRBD2 (7 bases). This CDR3 spans 15 amino acids. Germline values: CDR1 SGHVS, CDR2 FNYEAQ. V was cut by 1 base and J by 3 bases, with 13 bases left in between. This chain's CDR3 is CASSLEGGGGYEQYF. The CDR3, as DNA: TGTGCCAGCAGCTTAGAAGGGGGGGGAGGCTACGAGCAGTACTTC.

The chain has TRBV5-4 and TRBJ2-5; 8 bases align to TRBD1. This CDR3 is 15 amino acids long. Germline CDR1 and CDR2: SGHNT and YYREEE (reference sequence). J was trimmed by 4 bases and V by 0 bases; bases with no gene match: 5. This CDR3 reads CASSLAGQGRETQYF. The CDR3 DNA reads TGTGCCAGCAGCTTGGCCGGACAGGGCAGAGAGACCCAGTACTTC. The entire variable domain, with the rest obtained from reference TRBV5-4 and TRBJ2-5, is as follows: ETGVTQSPTHLIKTRGQQVTLRCSSQSGHNTVSWYQQALGQGPQFIFQYYREEENGRGNFPPRFSGLQFPNYSSELNVNALELDDSALYLCASSLAGQGRETQYFGPGTRLLVL.